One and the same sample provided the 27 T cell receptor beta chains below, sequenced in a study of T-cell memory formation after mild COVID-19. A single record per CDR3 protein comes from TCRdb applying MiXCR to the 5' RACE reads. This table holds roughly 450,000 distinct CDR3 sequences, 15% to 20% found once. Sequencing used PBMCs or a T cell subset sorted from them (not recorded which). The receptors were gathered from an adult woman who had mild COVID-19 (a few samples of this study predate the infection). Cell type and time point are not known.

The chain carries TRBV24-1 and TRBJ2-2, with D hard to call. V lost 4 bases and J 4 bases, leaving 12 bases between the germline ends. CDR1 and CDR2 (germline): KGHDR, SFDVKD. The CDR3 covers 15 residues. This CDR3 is CATSDHGPLTGELFF. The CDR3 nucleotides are TGTGCCACCAGTGACCATGGACCGCTCACCGGGGAGCTGTTTTTT.

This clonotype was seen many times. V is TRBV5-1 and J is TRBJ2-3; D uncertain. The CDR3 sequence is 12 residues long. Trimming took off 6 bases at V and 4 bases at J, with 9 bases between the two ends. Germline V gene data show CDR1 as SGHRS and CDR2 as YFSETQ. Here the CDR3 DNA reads TGCGCCAGCAATAGTCTAGCAGATACGCAGTATTTT. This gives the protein CASNSLADTQYF.

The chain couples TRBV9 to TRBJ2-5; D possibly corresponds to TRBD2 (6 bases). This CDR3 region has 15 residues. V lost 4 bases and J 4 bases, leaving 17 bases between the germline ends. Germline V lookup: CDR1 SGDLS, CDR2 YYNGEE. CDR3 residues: CASSHNRLGRETQYF. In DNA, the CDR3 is TGTGCCAGCAGCCACAATCGACTAGGGAGAGAGACCCAGTACTTC.

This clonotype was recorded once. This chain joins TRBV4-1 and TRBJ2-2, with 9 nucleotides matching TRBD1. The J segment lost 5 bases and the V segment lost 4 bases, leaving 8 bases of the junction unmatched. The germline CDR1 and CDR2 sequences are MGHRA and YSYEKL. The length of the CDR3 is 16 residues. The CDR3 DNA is TGCGCCAGCAGCCCAACCGGGACAGGGTCTACCGGGGAGCTGTTTTTT. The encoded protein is CASSPTGTGSTGELFF.

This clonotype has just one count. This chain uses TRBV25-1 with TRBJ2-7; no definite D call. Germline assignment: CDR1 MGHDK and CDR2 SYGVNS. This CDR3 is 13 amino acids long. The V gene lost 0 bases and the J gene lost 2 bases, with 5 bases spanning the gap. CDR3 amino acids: CASSEYEAYEQYF. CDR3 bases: TGTGCCAGCAGTGAATACGAGGCCTACGAGCAGTACTTC.

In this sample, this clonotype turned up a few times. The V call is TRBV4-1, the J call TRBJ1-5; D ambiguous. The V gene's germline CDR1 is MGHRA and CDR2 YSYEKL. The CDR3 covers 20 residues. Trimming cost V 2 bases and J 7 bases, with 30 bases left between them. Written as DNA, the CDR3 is TGCGCCAGCAGCCAATTACCGCCCTCGGTCGAGGGATTGGGGTGGCAGCCCCAGCATTTT. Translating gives CASSQLPPSVEGLGWQPQHF.

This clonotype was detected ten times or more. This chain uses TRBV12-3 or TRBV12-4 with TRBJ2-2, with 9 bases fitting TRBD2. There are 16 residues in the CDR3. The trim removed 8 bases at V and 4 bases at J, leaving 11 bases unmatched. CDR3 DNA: TGTGCCAGCGTCCTGGCGGGGGGGCTCGGCACCGGGGAGCTGTTTTTT. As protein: CASVLAGGLGTGELFF.

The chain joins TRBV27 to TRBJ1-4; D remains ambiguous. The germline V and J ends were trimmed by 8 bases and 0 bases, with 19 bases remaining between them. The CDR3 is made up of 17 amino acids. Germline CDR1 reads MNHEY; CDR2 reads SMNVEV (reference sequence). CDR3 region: CASQSHALDATNEKLFF. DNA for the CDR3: TGTGCCAGCCAATCCCATGCTTTAGATGCAACTAATGAAAAACTGTTTTTT.

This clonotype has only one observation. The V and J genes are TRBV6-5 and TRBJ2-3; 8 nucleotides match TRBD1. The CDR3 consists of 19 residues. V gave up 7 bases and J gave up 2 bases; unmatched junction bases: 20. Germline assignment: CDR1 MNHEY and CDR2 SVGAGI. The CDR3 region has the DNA TGTGCCAGCATGGCCTTCGTCCGGACAGGGAGAGGGGCCACAGATACGCAGTATTTT. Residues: CASMAFVRTGRGATDTQYF.

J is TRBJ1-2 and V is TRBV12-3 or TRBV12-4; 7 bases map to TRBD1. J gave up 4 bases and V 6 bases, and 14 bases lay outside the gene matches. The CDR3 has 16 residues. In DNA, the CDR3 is TGTGCCAGCAGCAACTATACAGGGGCTCATAGCTATGGCTACACCTTC. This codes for CASSNYTGAHSYGYTF.

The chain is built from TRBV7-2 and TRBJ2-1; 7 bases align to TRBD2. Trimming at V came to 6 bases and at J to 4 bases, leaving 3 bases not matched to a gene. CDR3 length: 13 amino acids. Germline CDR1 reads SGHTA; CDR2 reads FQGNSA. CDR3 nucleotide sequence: TGTGCCAGCAGGACTAGCACTTACAATGAGCAGTTCTTC. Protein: CASRTSTYNEQFF.

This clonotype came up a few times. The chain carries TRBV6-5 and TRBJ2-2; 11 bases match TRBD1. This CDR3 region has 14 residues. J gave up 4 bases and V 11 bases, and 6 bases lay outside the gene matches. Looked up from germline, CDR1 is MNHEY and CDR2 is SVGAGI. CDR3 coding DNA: TGTGCCGCCCGGGACAGGGGGATCACCGGGGAGCTGTTTTTT. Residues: CAARDRGITGELFF.

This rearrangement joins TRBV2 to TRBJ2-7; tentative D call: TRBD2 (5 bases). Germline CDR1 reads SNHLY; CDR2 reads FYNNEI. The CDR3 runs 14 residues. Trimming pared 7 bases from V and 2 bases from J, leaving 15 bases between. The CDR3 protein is CASKREYGPYEQYF. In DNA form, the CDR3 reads TGTGCCAGCAAGAGGGAATACGGCCCCTACGAGCAGTACTTC.

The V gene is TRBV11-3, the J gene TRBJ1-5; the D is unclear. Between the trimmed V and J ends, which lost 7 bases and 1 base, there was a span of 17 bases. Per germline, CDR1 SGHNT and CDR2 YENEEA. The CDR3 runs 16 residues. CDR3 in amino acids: CASMIIRRHSNQPQHF. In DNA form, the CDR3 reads TGTGCCAGCATGATCATCCGGAGGCACAGCAATCAGCCCCAGCATTTT.

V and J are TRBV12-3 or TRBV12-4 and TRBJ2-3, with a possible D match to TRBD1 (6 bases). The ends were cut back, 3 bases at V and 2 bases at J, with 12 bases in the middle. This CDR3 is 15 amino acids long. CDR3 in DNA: TGTGCCAGCAGTTTCAGGGGCCTTACCACAGATACGCAGTATTTT. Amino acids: CASSFRGLTTDTQYF.

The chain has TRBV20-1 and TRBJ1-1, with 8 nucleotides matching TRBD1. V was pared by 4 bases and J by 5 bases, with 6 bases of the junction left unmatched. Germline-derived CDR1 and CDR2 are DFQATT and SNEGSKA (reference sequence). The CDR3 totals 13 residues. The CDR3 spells CSANGQGRTEAFF. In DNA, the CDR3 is TGCAGTGCTAACGGACAGGGTCGGACTGAAGCTTTCTTT.

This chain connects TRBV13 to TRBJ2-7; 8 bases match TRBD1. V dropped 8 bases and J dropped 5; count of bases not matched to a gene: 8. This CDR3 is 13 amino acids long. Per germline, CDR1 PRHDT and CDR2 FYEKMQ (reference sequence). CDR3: CASLQQGGDEQYF. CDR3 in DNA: TGTGCCAGCTTGCAACAGGGGGGCGACGAGCAGTACTTC. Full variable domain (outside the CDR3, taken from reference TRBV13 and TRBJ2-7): AAGVIQSPRHLIKEKRETATLKCYPIPRHDTVYWYQQGPGQDPQFLISFYEKMQSDKGSIPDRFSAQQFSDYHSELNMSSLELGDSALYFCASLQQGGDEQYFGPGTRLTVT.

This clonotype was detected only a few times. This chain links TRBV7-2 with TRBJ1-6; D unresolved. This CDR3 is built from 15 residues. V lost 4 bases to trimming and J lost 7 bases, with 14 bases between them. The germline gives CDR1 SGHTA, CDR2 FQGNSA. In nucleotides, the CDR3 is TGTGCCAGCAGCTCTGGGTTCAATGAAAATTCACCCCTCCACTTT. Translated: CASSSGFNENSPLHF. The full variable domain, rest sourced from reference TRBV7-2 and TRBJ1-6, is GAGVSQSPSNKVTEKGKDVELRCDPISGHTALYWYRQSLGQGLEFLIYFQGNSAPDKSGLPSDRFSAERTGGSVSTLTIQRTQQEDSAVYLCASSSGFNENSPLHFGNGTRLTVT.

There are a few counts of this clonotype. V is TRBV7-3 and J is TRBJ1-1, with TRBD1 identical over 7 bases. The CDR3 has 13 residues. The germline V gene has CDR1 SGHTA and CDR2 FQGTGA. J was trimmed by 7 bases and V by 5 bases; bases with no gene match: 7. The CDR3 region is CASSPRQGSEAFF. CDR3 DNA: TGTGCCAGCAGCCCCCGACAGGGAAGTGAAGCTTTCTTT.

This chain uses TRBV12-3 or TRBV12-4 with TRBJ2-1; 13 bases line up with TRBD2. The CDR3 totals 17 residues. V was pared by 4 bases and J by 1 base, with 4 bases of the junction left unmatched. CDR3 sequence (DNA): TGTGCCAGCAGTTCGGGACTAGCGGGATTTTCCTACAATGAGCAGTTCTTC. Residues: CASSSGLAGFSYNEQFF.

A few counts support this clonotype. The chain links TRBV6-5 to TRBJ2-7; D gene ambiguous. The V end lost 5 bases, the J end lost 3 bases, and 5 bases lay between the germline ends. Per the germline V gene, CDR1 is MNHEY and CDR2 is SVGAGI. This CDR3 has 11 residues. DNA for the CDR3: TGTGCCAGCAGTAACTTCTACGAGCAGTACTTC. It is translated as CASSNFYEQYF.

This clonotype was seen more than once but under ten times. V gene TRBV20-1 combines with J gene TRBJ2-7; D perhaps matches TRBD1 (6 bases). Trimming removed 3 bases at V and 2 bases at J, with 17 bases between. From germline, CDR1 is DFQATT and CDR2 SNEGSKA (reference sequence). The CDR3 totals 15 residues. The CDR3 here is CSAREMGASAYEQYF. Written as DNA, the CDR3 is TGCAGTGCTAGGGAGATGGGGGCCAGTGCCTACGAGCAGTACTTC.

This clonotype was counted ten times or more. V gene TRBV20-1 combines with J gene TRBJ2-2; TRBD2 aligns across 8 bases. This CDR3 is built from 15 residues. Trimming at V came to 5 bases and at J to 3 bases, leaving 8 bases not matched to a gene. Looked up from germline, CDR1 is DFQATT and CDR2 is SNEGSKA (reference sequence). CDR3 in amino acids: CSALTGGRDTGELFF. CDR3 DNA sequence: TGCAGTGCTTTAACGGGGGGGCGCGACACCGGGGAGCTGTTTTTT.

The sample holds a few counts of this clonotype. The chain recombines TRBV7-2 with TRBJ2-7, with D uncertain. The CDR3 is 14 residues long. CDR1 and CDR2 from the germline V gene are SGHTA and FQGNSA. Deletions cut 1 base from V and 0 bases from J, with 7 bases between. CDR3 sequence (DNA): TGTGCCAGCAGCTTAGTCGAAGTCTCCTACGAGCAGTACTTC. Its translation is CASSLVEVSYEQYF. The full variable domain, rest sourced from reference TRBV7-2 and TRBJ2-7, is GAGVSQSPSNKVTEKGKDVELRCDPISGHTALYWYRQSLGQGLEFLIYFQGNSAPDKSGLPSDRFSAERTGGSVSTLTIQRTQQEDSAVYLCASSLVEVSYEQYFGPGTRLTVT.

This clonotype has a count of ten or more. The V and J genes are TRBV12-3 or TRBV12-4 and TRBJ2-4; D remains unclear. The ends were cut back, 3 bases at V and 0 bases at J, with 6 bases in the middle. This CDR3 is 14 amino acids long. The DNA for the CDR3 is TGTGCCAGCAGTTTCGGCCTAGCCAAAAACATTCAGTACTTC. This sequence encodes CASSFGLAKNIQYF.

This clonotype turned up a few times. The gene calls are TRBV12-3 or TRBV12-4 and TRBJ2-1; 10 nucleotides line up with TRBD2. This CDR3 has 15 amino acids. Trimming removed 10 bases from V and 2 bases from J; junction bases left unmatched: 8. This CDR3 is CAIALAGGPYNEQFF. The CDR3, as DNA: TGTGCCATCGCTTTAGCGGGAGGCCCCTACAATGAGCAGTTCTTC.

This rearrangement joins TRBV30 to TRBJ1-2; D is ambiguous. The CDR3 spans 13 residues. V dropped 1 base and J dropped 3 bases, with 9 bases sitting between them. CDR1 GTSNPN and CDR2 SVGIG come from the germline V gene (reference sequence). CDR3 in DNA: TGTGCCTGGAGTGGGGAGGGCCACTATGGCTACACCTTC. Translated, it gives CAWSGEGHYGYTF.